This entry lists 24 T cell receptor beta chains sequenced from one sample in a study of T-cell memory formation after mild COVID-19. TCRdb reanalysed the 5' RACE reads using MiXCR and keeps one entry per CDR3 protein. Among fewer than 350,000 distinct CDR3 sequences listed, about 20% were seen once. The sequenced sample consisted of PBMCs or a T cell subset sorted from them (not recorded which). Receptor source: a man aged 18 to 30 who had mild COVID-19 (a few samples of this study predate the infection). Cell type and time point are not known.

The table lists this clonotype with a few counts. The CDR3 loop reads CSAREPGANLLNGYTF. CDR3 nucleotides: TGCAGTGCTAGAGAACCCGGGGCCAATTTGTTAAATGGCTACACCTTC. The V and J genes are TRBV20-1 and TRBJ1-2, with D tentatively TRBD1 (5 bases). This CDR3 has 16 amino acids. Germline-derived CDR1 and CDR2 are DFQATT and SNEGSKA (reference sequence). Trimming pared 0 bases from V and 6 bases from J, leaving 20 bases between.

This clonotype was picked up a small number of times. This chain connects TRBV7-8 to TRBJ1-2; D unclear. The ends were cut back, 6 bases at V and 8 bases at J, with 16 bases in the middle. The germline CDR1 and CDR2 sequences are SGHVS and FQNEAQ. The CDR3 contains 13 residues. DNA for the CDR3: TGTGCCAGCAGGATCGGAAGGCGCGGAGGCTACACCTTC. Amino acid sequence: CASRIGRRGGYTF.

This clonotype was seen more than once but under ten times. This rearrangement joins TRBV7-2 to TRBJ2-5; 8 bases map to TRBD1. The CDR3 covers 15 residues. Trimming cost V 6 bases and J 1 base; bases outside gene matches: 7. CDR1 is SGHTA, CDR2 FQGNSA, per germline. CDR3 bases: TGTGCCAGCAGACCCAAGACAGGGGCCCAAGAGACCCAGTACTTC. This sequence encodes CASRPKTGAQETQYF.

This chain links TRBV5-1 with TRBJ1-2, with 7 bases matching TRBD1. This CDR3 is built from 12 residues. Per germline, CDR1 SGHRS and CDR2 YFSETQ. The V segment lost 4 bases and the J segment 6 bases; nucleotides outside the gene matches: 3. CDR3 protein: CASSSGQDGYTF. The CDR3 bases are TGCGCCAGCAGCAGTGGACAGGATGGCTACACCTTC.

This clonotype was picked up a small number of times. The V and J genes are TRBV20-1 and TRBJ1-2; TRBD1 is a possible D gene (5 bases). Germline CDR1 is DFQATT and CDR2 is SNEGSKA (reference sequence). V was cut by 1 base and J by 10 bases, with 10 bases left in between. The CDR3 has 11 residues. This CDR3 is CSARGKGDYTF. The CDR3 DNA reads TGCAGTGCTAGAGGAAAAGGGGACTACACCTTC.

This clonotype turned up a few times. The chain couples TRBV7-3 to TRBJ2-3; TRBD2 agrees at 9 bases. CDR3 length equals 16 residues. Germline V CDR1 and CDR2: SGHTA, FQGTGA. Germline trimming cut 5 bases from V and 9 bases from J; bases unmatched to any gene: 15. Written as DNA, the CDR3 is TGTGCCAGCAGCCCTCTGGGAGGCGGGGGGGAGCGGACGCAGTATTTT. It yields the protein CASSPLGGGGERTQYF. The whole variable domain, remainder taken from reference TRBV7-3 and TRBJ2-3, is GAGVSQTPSNKVTEKGKYVELRCDPISGHTALYWYRQSLGQGPEFLIYFQGTGAADDSGLPNDRFFAVRPEGSVSTLKIQRTERGDSAVYLCASSPLGGGGERTQYFGPGTRLTVL.

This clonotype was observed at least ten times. The CDR3 DNA reads as TGTGCCAGCAGTGAAACAGTAGATTACAATGAGCAGTTCTTC. Encoded protein: CASSETVDYNEQFF. This chain uses TRBV6-4 with TRBJ2-1; D is uncertain. Deletions cut 3 bases from V and 4 bases from J, with 10 bases between. CDR1 is MRHNA, CDR2 SNTAGT, per germline. The CDR3 loop spans 14 amino acids.

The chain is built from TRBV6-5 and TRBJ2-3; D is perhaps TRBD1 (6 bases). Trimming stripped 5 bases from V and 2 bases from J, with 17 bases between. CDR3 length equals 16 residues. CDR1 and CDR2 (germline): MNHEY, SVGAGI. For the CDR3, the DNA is TGTGCCAGCAGTCGGGACCCTTGGGGGCACACAGATACGCAGTATTTT. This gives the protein CASSRDPWGHTDTQYF.

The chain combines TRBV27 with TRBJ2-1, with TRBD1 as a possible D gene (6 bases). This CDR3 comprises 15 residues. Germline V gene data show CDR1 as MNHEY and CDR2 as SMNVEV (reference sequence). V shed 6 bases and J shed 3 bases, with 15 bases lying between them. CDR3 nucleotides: TGTGCCAGCAGGAGAGGGGCAGGGGTCTACAATGAGCAGTTCTTC. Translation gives CASRRGAGVYNEQFF.

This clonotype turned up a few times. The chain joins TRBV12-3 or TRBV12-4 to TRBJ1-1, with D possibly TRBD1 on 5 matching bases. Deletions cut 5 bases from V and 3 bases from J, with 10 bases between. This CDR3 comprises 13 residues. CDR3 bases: TGTGCCAGCAGTATCCGACAGTACACTGAAGCTTTCTTT. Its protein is CASSIRQYTEAFF.

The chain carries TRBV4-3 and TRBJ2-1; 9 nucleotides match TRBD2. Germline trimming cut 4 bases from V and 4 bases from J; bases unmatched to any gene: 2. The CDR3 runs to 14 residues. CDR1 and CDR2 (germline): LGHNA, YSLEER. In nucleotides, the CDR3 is TGCGCCAGCAGCCGGACTAGCGATTACAATGAGCAGTTCTTC. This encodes CASSRTSDYNEQFF.

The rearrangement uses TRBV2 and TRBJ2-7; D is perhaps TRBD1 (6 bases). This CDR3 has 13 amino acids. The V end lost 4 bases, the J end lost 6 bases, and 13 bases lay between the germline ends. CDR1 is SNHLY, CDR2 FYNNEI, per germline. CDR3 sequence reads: CASSVEDSAEQYV. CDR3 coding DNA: TGTGCCAGCAGTGTAGAGGACAGCGCCGAGCAGTACGTC.

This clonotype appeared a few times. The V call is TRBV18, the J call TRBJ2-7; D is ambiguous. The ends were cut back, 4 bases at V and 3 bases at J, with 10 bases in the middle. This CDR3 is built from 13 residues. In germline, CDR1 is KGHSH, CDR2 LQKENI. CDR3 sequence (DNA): TGTGCCAGCTCACTAATGGAAAACTACGAGCAGTACTTC. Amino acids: CASSLMENYEQYF.

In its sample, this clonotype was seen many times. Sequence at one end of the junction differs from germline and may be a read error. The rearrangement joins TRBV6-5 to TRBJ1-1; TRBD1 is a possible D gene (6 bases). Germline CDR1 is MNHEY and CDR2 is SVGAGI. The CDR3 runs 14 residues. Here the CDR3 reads CASSFDPGHPLGVF. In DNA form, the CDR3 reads TGTGCCAGCAGTTTTGACCCGGGACACCCTCTAGGGGTCTTT.

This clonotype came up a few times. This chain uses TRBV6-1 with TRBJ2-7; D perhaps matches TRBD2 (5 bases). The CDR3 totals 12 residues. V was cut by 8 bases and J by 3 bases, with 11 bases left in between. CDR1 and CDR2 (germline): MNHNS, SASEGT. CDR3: CASGLGSYEQYF. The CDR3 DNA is TGTGCCAGCGGGCTGGGGAGCTACGAGCAGTACTTC.

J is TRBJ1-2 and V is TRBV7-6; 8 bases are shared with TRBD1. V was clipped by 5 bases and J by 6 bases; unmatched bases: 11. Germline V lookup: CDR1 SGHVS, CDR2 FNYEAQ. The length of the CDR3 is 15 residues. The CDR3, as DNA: TGTGCCAGCAGCCGAAGGCCAGGGGGCGCAGATGGCTACACCTTC. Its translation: CASSRRPGGADGYTF.

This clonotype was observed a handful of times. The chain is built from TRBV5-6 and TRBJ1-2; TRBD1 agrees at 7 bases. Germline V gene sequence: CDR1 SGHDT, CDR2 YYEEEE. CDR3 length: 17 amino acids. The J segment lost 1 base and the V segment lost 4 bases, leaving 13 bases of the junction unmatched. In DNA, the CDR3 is TGTGCCAGCAGCCCTGCAATGACGACAGGGTATAACTATGGCTACACCTTC. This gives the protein CASSPAMTTGYNYGYTF. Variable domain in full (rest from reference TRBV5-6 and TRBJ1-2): DAGVTQSPTHLIKTRGQQVTLRCSPKSGHDTVSWYQQALGQGPQFIFQYYEEEERQRGNFPDRFSGHQFPNYSSELNVNALLLGDSALYLCASSPAMTTGYNYGYTFGSGTRLTVV.

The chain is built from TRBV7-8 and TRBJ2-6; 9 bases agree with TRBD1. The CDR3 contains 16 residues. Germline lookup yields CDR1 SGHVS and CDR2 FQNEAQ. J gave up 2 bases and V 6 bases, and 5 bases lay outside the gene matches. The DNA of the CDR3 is TGTGCCAGCAGGCGCACAGGGGGCACTGGGGCCAACGTCCTGACTTTC. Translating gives CASRRTGGTGANVLTF.

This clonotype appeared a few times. The CDR3, as DNA: TGTGCCAGCAGTTCCGGACAGGGCGGGCCCGGGGAGCTGTTTTTT. Translation: CASSSGQGGPGELFF. The V call is TRBV28, the J call TRBJ2-2, with 8 bases identical to TRBD1. V gave up 4 bases and J gave up 6 bases; unmatched junction bases: 7. The CDR3 is 15 residues long. CDR1 is MDHEN, CDR2 SYDVKM, per germline.

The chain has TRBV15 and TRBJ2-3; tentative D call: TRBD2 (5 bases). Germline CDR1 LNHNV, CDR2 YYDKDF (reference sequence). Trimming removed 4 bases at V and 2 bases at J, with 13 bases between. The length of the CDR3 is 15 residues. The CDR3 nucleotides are TGTGCCACCAGCATCGACGGGAAGGTCACAGATACGCAGTATTTT. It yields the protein CATSIDGKVTDTQYF.

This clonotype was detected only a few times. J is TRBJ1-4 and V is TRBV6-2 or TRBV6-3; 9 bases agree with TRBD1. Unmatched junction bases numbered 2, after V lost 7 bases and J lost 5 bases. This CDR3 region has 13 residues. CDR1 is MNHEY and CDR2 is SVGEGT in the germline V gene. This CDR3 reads CASTGQGNEKLFF. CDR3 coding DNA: TGTGCCAGCACGGGACAGGGAAATGAAAAACTGTTTTTT.

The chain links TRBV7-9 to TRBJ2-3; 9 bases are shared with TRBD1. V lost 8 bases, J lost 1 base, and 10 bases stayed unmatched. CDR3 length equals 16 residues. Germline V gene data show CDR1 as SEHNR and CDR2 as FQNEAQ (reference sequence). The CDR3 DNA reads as TGTGCCAGCTCCCATCCTCGGACAGGGGGCACAGATACGCAGTATTTT. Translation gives CASSHPRTGGTDTQYF.

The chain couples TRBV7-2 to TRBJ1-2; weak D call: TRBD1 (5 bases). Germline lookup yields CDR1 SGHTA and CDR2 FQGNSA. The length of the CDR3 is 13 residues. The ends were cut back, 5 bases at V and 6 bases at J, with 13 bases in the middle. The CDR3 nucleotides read TGTGCCAGCAGCCCCCGTGCGGACAATGGCTACACCTTC. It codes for CASSPRADNGYTF.

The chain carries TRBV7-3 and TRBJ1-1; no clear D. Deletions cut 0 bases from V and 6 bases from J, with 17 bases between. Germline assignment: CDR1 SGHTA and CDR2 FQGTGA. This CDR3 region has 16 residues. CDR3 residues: CASSLTPFTNQAEAFF. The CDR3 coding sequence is TGTGCCAGCAGCTTAACCCCATTTACTAACCAGGCTGAAGCTTTCTTT.